The 3 T cell receptor beta chains below come from one sample, sequenced in a study of T-cell reconstitution after alpha-beta-depleted transplantation in children. It was with unique molecular identifiers that the TCRbeta library was prepared. TCRdb re-called the PCR reads with MiXCR, one entry per CDR3 protein. The sample yields around 450,000 distinct CDR3 sequences, 10% seen once. The specimen comprised PBMCs, sampled before TCRalphabeta/CD19-depleted stem cell transplant. All receptors derive from a child aged 2-15 years with inherited bone marrow failure, due to receive a stem cell transplant.

In this sample, this clonotype turned up many times. The chain recombines TRBV4-1 with TRBJ1-1; 12 bases agree with TRBD1. CDR1 is MGHRA and CDR2 is YSYEKL in the germline V gene. Trimming cost V 7 bases and J 2 bases; bases outside gene matches: 8. The CDR3 is 16 residues long. This CDR3 is CASKDRDRGLNTEAFF. CDR3 nucleotide sequence: TGCGCCAGCAAAGACCGGGACAGGGGGCTAAACACTGAAGCTTTCTTT.

This clonotype appeared many times. The V gene is TRBV10-3, the J gene TRBJ2-3; D not resolved. Germline-derived CDR1 and CDR2 are ENHRY and SYGVKD. Trimming cost V 3 bases and J 4 bases, with 8 bases left between them. This CDR3 region has 13 residues. The CDR3, as DNA: TGTGCCATCAGTGATGGTGTGCCAGATACGCAGTATTTT. Protein sequence: CAISDGVPDTQYF.

This clonotype was seen repeatedly, ten times or more. CDR3 in amino acids: CASSYGYGGPGLADNEQFF. The CDR3 nucleotides are TGTGCCAGCAGTTACGGTTACGGCGGGCCGGGACTAGCGGACAATGAGCAGTTCTTC. The chain links TRBV6-2 or TRBV6-3 to TRBJ2-1, with 11 nucleotides matching TRBD2. CDR3 length: 19 residues. CDR1 is MNHEY, CDR2 SVGEGT, per germline. The trim removed 2 bases at V and 5 bases at J, leaving 14 bases unmatched.